The source of this T cell receptor (beta chain) is a study of blood T cell repertoires in COVID-19. This clone occurred once. The CDR3 extends over 16 amino acids. Germline CDR1 reads SGHDT; CDR2 reads YYEEEE. The ends lost 4 bases at V and 6 bases at J; junction bases unmatched: 13. The authors' processing: Nucleated cell counts were estimated from reference gene primer amplification. Assay used: immunoSEQ multiplex PCR; TCRdb lists only in-frame clones, some missing. The DNA gave D and trimming, while V, J and clone size come from that table. The repertoire holds 50,000 to 65,000 clones, with 65% to 90% as singletons.

Sequencing was done on a sample of peripheral blood. The rearrangement joins TRBV5-6 to TRBJ2-1, with 7 nucleotides matching TRBD2. The sequence came from a man in his forties with acute or convalescent COVID-19. The CDR3 spells CASSHWVGSGGNEQFF. In DNA, the CDR3 is TGTGCCAGCAGCCATTGGGTTGGGTCGGGAGGCAATGAGCAGTTCTTC.